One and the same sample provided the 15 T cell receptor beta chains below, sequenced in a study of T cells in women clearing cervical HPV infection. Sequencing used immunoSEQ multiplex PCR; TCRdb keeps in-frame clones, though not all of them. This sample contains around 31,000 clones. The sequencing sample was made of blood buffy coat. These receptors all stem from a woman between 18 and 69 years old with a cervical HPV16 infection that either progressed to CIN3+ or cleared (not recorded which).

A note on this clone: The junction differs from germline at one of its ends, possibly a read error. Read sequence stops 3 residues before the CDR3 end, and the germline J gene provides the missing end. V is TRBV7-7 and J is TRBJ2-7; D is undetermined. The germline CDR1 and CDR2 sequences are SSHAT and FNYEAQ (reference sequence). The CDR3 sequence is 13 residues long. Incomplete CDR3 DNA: TGTGCTAGCAGCTTAGTGTCCTCAGGCGAG. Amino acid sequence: CASSLVSSGE. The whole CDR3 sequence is CASSLVSSGEQYF. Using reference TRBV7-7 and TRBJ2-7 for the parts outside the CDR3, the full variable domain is GAGVSQSPRYKVTKRGQDVTLRCDPISSHATLYWYQQALGQGPEFLTYFNYEAQPDKSGLPSDRFSAERPEGSISTLTIQRTEQRDSAMYRCASSLVSSGEQYFGPGTRLTVT.

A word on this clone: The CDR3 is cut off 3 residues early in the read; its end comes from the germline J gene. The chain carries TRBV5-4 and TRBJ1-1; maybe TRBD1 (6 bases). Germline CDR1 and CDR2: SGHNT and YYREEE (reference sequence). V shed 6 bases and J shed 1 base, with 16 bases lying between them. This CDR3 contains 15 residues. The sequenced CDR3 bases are TGTGCCAGCACCGACAACAGGGTGGCGAACACTGAA. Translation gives CASTDNRVANTE. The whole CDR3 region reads CASTDNRVANTEAFF.

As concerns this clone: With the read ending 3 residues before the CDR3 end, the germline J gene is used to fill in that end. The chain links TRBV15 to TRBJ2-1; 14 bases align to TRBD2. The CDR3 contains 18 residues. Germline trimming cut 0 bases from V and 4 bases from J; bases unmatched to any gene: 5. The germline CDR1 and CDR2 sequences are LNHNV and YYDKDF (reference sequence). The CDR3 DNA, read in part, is TGTGCCACCAGCAGAGATCCTTGGACTAGCGGGGGGTACAATGAG. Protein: CATSRDPWTSGGYNE. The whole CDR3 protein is CATSRDPWTSGGYNEQFF.

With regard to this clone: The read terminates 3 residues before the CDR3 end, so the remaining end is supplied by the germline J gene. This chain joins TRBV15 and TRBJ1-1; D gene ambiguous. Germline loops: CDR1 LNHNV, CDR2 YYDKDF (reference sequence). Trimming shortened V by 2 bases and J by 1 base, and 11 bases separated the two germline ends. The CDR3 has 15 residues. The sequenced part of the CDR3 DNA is TGTGCCACCAGCAGAAGTCCGGTCCCGAACACTGAA. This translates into CATSRSPVPNTE. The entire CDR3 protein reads CATSRSPVPNTEAFF.

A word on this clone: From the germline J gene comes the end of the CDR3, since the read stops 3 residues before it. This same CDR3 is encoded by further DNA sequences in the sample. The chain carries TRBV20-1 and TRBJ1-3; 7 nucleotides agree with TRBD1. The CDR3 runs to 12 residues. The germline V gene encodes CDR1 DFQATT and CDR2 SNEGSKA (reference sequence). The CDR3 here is CSARDRTGPIYF. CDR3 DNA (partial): TGCAGTGCTAGAGATAGGACAGGCCCA.

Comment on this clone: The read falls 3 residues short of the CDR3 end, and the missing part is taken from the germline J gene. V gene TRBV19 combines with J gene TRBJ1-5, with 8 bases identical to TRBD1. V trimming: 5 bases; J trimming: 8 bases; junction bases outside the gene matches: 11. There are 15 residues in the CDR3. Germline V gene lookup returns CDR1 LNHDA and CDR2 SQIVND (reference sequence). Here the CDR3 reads CASSLIQGVSKPQHF. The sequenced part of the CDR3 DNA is TGTGCCAGTAGTCTGATACAGGGGGTAAGCAAGCCC.

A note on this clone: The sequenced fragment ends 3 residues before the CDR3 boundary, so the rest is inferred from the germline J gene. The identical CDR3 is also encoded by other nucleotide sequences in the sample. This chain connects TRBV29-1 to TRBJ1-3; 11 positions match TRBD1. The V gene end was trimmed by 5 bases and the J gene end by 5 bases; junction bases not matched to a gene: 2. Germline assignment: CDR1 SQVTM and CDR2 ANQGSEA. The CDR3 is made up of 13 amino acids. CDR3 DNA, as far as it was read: TGCAGCGTTCTGGACAGGGGGCGAAACACC. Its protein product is CSVLDRGRNT. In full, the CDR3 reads CSVLDRGRNTIYF.

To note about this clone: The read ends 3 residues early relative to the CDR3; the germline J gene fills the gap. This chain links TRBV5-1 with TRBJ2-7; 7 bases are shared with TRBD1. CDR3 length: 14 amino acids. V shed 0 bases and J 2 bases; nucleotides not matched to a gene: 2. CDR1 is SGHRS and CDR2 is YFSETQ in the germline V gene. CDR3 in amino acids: CASSLVGTAYEQYF. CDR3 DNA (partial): TGCGCCAGCAGCTTGGTGGGGACAGCCTACGAG.

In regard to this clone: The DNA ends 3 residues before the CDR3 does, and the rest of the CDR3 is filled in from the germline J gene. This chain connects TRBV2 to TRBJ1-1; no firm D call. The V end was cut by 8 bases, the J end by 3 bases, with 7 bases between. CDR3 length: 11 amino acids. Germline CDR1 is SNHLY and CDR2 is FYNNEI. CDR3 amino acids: CASSQYTEAFF. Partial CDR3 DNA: TGTGCCAGCTCGCAGTACACTGAA.

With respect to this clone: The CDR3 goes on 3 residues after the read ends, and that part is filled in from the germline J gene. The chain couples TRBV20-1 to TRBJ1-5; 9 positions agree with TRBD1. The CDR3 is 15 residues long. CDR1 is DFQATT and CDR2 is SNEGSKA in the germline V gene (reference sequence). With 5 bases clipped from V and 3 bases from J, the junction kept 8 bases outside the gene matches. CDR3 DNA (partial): TGCAGTGCTCGGACAGGGGAGTATTCCAATCAGCCC. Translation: CSARTGEYSNQP. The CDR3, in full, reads CSARTGEYSNQPQHF.

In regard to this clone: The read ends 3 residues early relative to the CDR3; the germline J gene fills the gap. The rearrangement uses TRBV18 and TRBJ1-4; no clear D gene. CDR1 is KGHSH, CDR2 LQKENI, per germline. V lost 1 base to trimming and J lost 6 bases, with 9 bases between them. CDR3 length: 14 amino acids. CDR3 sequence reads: CASSPHQEDEKLFF. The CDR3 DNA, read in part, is TGTGCCAGCTCACCACACCAGGAAGATGAAAAA.

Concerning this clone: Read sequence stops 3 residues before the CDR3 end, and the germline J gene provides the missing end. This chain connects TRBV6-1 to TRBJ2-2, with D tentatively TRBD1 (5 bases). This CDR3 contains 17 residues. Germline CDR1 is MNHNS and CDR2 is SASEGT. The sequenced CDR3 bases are TGTGCCAGCAGTGAAAGAGCAGGGTACGGCTATAATTCACCG. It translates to CASSERAGYGYNSP. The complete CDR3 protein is CASSERAGYGYNSPLFF.

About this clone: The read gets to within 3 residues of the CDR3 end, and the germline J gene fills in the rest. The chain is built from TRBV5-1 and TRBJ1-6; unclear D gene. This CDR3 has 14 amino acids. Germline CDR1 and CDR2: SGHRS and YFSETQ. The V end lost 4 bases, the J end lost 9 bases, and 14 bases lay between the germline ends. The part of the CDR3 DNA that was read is TGCGCCAGCAGCCTGGAAGGTACGGGTTCACCC. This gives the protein CASSLEGTGSP. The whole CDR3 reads CASSLEGTGSPLHF.

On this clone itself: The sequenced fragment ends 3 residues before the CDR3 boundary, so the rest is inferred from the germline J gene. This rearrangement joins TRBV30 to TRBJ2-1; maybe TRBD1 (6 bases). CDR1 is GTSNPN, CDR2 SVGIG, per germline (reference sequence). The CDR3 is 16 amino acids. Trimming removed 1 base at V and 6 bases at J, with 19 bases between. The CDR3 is CAWSGFWQGSINEQFF. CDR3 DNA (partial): TGTGCCTGGAGTGGGTTTTGGCAGGGGAGTATCAATGAG.

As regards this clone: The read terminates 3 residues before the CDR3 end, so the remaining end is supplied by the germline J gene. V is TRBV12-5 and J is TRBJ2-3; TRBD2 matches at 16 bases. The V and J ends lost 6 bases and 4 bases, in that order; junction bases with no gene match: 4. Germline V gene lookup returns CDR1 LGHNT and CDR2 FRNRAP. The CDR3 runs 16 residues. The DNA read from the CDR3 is TGTGCTAGTGGCCCGGGACTAGCGGGAGGGTCAGATACG. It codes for CASGPGLAGGSDT. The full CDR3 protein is CASGPGLAGGSDTQYF.